Below, 27 T cell receptor beta chains from the same sample are listed, as sequenced in a study of T cells in Graves' hyperthyroidism and ophthalmopathy. The CDR3 regions of TCR beta were amplified from RNA transcripts. The HTBI primer set was used in a first-round RT-PCR of the TCR CDR3. TCRdb ran MiXCR on the multiplex PCR reads and lists one entry per CDR3 protein. The sample holds roughly 98,000 distinct CDR3 sequences, 35% to 45% seen once. Sequenced sample: peripheral blood or thyroid tissue (not recorded which). These receptors originate from a woman aged 25-40 years with Graves' hyperthyroidism.

Worth noting for this clonotype: The final CDR3 position lacks the conserved phenylalanine or tryptophan, pointing to a likely read error. The V and J genes are TRBV2 and TRBJ2-7; the D is unclear. This CDR3 is built from 11 residues. V lost 3 bases, J lost 2 bases, and 2 bases lay in between. From germline, CDR1 is SNHLY and CDR2 FYNNEI. CDR3 DNA sequence: TGTGCCAGCAGTGACACCTACGAGCAGTACCTC. Its protein is CASSDTYEQYL.

Many counts were recorded for this clonotype. CDR3 loop: CSARGEINQPQHF. CDR3 DNA: TGCAGTGCTAGAGGAGAAATTAATCAGCCCCAGCATTTT. This sequence joins TRBV20-1 and TRBJ1-5; unclear D gene. Germline-derived CDR1 and CDR2 are DFQATT and SNEGSKA (reference sequence). The ends were cut back, 1 base at V and 4 bases at J, with 8 bases in the middle. CDR3 length: 13 residues.

This chain links TRBV14 with TRBJ2-7; TRBD2 agrees at 7 bases. V lost 6 bases to trimming and J lost 3 bases; unmatched junction nucleotides: 2. Germline CDR1 is SGHDN and CDR2 is FVKESK. The CDR3 length is 12 residues. CDR3 coding DNA: TGTGCCAGCAGGCTAGCGGTCTACGAGCAGTACTTC. Protein product: CASRLAVYEQYF.

The V gene is TRBV28, the J gene TRBJ1-5; 7 bases match TRBD1. With V trimmed by 7 bases and J by 7 bases, 10 bases remained unmatched. This CDR3 spans 14 amino acids. Germline V gene sequence: CDR1 MDHEN, CDR2 SYDVKM. The CDR3: CASIDRALGQPQHF. The CDR3 coding sequence is TGTGCCAGCATTGACAGGGCTTTGGGGCAGCCCCAGCATTTT.

The rearrangement links TRBV7-9 to TRBJ1-1; no reliable D call. This CDR3 has 13 residues. CDR1 SEHNR and CDR2 FQNEAQ come from the germline V gene (reference sequence). Trimming took off 3 bases at V and 2 bases at J, with 7 bases between the two ends. Written as DNA, the CDR3 is TGTGCCAGCAGCTTGGAGGTTAACACTGAAGCTTTCTTT. It encodes CASSLEVNTEAFF.

The chain links TRBV7-9 to TRBJ2-2; 13 bases agree with TRBD2. CDR1 and CDR2 (germline): SEHNR, FQNEAQ (reference sequence). V was clipped by 3 bases and J by 5 bases; unmatched bases: 9. CDR3 size: 18 residues. CDR3 coding DNA: TGTGCCAGCAGCTTCGGACTAGCGGGAGAACATGAGACCGGGGAGCTGTTTTTT. Translating it yields CASSFGLAGEHETGELFF.

This clonotype showed up many times. The V call is TRBV28, the J call TRBJ2-7; tentatively, D is TRBD1 (5 bases). The germline V gene encodes CDR1 MDHEN and CDR2 SYDVKM. The V and J ends lost 6 bases and 6 bases respectively, with 21 bases between them. The CDR3 totals 15 residues. Written as DNA, the CDR3 is TGTGCCAGCAGCCGAAGGCTGGGGCAGGGCAGCGAGCAGTACTTC. Translating it yields CASSRRLGQGSEQYF.

This clonotype was counted many times. The chain has TRBV4-2 and TRBJ1-2; tentative D call: TRBD1 (5 bases). Trimming removed 3 bases from V and 0 bases from J, with 11 bases in between. Germline V CDR1 and CDR2: LGHNA, YNFKEQ. The CDR3 is made up of 15 amino acids. CDR3 sequence (DNA): TGTGCCAGCAGCCACCCCAGACAGACTAACTATGGCTACACCTTC. Protein: CASSHPRQTNYGYTF.

This clonotype was detected a few times. The V call is TRBV30, the J call TRBJ1-1; D call uncertain. Trimming shortened V by 0 bases and J by 11 bases, and 16 bases separated the two germline ends. The CDR3 is 13 amino acids. Germline CDR1 GTSNPN, CDR2 SVGIG (reference sequence). CDR3 bases: TGTGCCTGGAGTGTACGAACTCCTACCAGGGCTTTCTTT. Protein sequence: CAWSVRTPTRAFF.

Regarding this clonotype: A read error is possible here, since a much larger clone lies one base away. The chain joins TRBV10-1 to TRBJ2-3; D is uncertain. CDR1 and CDR2 from the germline V gene are WNHNN and SYGVQD (reference sequence). Trimming left V 8 bases short and J 2 bases short, with 11 bases between. The CDR3 is 13 residues long. The CDR3 loop is CASCVEDTDTQYF. DNA for the CDR3: TGCGCCAGCTGTGTCGAGGACACAGATACGCAGTATTTT.

This clonotype was seen at least ten times. The gene calls are TRBV12-3 or TRBV12-4 and TRBJ2-7, with no clear D. The CDR3 extends over 13 amino acids. With 0 bases removed from V and 4 bases from J, the gap between germline ends came to 7 bases. The CDR3, as DNA: TGTGCCAGCAGTTTAGCGCTAACGTACGAGCAGTACTTC. This codes for CASSLALTYEQYF.

This clonotype was detected a few times. The V and J genes are TRBV12-3 or TRBV12-4 and TRBJ1-1; TRBD1 aligns across 9 bases. The CDR3 contains 15 residues. With 6 bases clipped from V and 2 bases from J, the junction kept 7 bases outside the gene matches. The CDR3 loop reads CASRRPGQGNTEAFF. The DNA for the CDR3 is TGTGCCAGCAGACGACCGGGACAGGGAAACACTGAAGCTTTCTTT.

This clonotype showed up many times. The rearrangement joins TRBV3-1 to TRBJ2-7; 9 nucleotides align to TRBD1. This CDR3 is 14 amino acids long. V trimming: 7 bases; J trimming: 2 bases; junction bases outside the gene matches: 6. CDR1 and CDR2 (germline): LGHDT, YNNKEL (reference sequence). The CDR3 coding sequence is TGTGCCAGCACCGGGACAGGGAGAACCTACGAGCAGTACTTC. Protein sequence: CASTGTGRTYEQYF.

The CDR3 is CASSGAVYGYTF. CDR3 nucleotide sequence: TGTGCCAGCAGTGGGGCCGTCTATGGCTACACCTTC. The chain has TRBV2 and TRBJ1-2; D remains unclear. V lost 4 bases and J lost 4, with 7 bases in between. The CDR3 has 12 residues. Germline CDR1 SNHLY, CDR2 FYNNEI.

Many counts were recorded for this clonotype. The chain is built from TRBV29-1 and TRBJ2-7; the D call may be TRBD1 or TRBD2 (5 bases each). Germline V lookup: CDR1 SQVTM, CDR2 ANQGSEA. V lost 7 bases and J lost 3, with 13 bases in between. The CDR3 extends over 12 amino acids. Here the CDR3 reads CSARDGYYEQYF. The CDR3 region has the DNA TGCAGCGCCCGGGACGGTTACTACGAGCAGTACTTC.

The rearrangement uses TRBV2 and TRBJ1-2, with TRBD1 identical over 7 bases. CDR1 and CDR2 (germline): SNHLY, FYNNEI. The CDR3 consists of 12 residues. The junction had 10 bases not matched to a gene; V was cut back by 6 bases and J by 12 bases. CDR3 protein: CASSRGTAGNTF. In DNA, the CDR3 is TGTGCCAGCAGCAGGGGGACAGCTGGAAACACCTTC.

V is TRBV28 and J is TRBJ2-5; 11 nucleotides agree with TRBD2. CDR1 is MDHEN and CDR2 is SYDVKM in the germline V gene. The CDR3 sequence is 12 residues long. V shed 10 bases, J shed 9 bases, and the junction held 7 bases outside the gene matches. DNA for the CDR3: TGTGCCATAAGGGTAGCGGGAGGGGCCCAGTACTTC. The encoded protein is CAIRVAGGAQYF.

This clonotype was recorded many times. The chain combines TRBV4-1 with TRBJ2-3; D gene ambiguous. Per the germline V gene, CDR1 is MGHRA and CDR2 is YSYEKL. Trimming took 3 bases from V and 10 from J, leaving 11 bases between them. The CDR3 is made up of 12 amino acids. The CDR3 DNA is TGCGCCAGCAGCCACCGCCGAGGAGCGCAGTATTTT. This sequence encodes CASSHRRGAQYF.

Many counts were recorded for this clonotype. V and J are TRBV7-9 and TRBJ2-3, with 7 bases fitting TRBD2. The CDR3 is made up of 14 amino acids. The V gene's germline CDR1 is SEHNR and CDR2 FQNEAQ (reference sequence). Germline trimming cut 5 bases from V and 9 bases from J; bases unmatched to any gene: 11. CDR3 nucleotides: TGTGCCAGCAGCCCTGCGCGGGAGATGAAGACGCAGTATTTT. Its translation is CASSPAREMKTQYF.

This clonotype was observed many times. The conserved closing phenylalanine or tryptophan is absent in this CDR3, likely reflecting a read error. No DNA is shown, since the ends of the CDR3 on it are uncertain; the CDR3 is the one TCRdb lists. The V gene is TRBV12-5, the J gene TRBJ1-4. From its first to its last residue, the CDR3 has 9 amino acids. CDR1 is LGHNT and CDR2 is FRNRAP in the germline V gene. The CDR3 here is CASGFSSVP.

Ten or more counts support this clonotype. The V gene is TRBV7-9, the J gene TRBJ2-2, with D tentatively TRBD1 or TRBD2 (6 bases each). V was cut by 5 bases and J by 2 bases, with 18 bases left in between. The germline V gene has CDR1 SEHNR and CDR2 FQNEAQ (reference sequence). CDR3 length: 17 amino acids. The CDR3 region is CASSQDLGGSNTGELFF. The CDR3 bases are TGTGCCAGCAGCCAAGATCTCGGGGGCTCCAACACCGGGGAGCTGTTTTTT.

There are many counts of this clonotype. The V and J genes are TRBV30 and TRBJ1-2; TRBD1 agrees at 7 bases. V dropped 3 bases and J dropped 4; count of bases not matched to a gene: 5. Germline V gene data show CDR1 as GTSNPN and CDR2 as SVGIG (reference sequence). CDR3 length: 13 amino acids. CDR3 residues: CAWRGGTAYGYTF. In nucleotides, the CDR3 is TGTGCCTGGAGGGGCGGGACAGCCTATGGCTACACCTTC.

There are many counts of this clonotype. This chain uses TRBV5-1 with TRBJ2-7; D might be TRBD2 (6 bases). Germline V gene sequence: CDR1 SGHRS, CDR2 YFSETQ. The CDR3 covers 17 residues. V dropped 0 bases and J dropped 0 bases, with 16 bases sitting between them. DNA of the CDR3: TGCGCCAGCAGCTTGGCCAGAGGCGGGATGAGCTCCTACGAGCAGTACTTC. Translation: CASSLARGGMSSYEQYF.

About this clonotype: At one boundary the junction diverges from the germline segment, which might be a read error. This rearrangement joins TRBV4-1 to TRBJ1-6; 8 bases fit TRBD1. Germline CDR1 reads MGHRA; CDR2 reads YSYEKL. The CDR3 contains 16 residues. In DNA form, the CDR3 reads TGCGCCGGCAGCCAAGGTGGTAAGGCCAGGGGGCAACCCCTCCACTTT. It translates to CAGSQGGKARGQPLHF.

The gene calls are TRBV20-1 and TRBJ1-1; D is undetermined. V lost 6 bases and J 0 bases, leaving 14 bases between the germline ends. Germline V gene data show CDR1 as DFQATT and CDR2 as SNEGSKA (reference sequence). The CDR3 is 14 residues long. The CDR3 region has the DNA TGCAGTGCAGTTGCTGGCGGGATGAACACTGAAGCTTTCTTT. Translating gives CSAVAGGMNTEAFF.

The sample holds a few counts of this clonotype. J is TRBJ2-5 and V is TRBV28; the D gene is possibly TRBD1 (5 bases). Trimming took off 3 bases at V and 5 bases at J, with 13 bases between the two ends. The CDR3 length is 14 residues. Germline-derived CDR1 and CDR2 are MDHEN and SYDVKM. CDR3 sequence (DNA): TGTGCCAGCAGTTTTAGCCCAGGGCTTGAGACCCAGTACTTC. Translation: CASSFSPGLETQYF.

The chain carries TRBV5-1 and TRBJ2-7; D is possibly TRBD2 (6 bases). The CDR3 covers 14 residues. V was trimmed by 7 bases and J by 3 bases, leaving 17 bases between them. Germline V gene lookup returns CDR1 SGHRS and CDR2 YFSETQ. The CDR3 reads CASGGGAAYYEQYF. The CDR3 coding sequence is TGCGCCAGCGGCGGCGGGGCAGCGTACTACGAGCAGTACTTC. The whole variable domain, filled in from reference TRBV5-1 and TRBJ2-7, reads KAGVTQTPRYLIKTRGQQVTLSCSPISGHRSVSWYQQTPGQGLQFLFEYFSETQRNKGNFPGRFSGRQFSNSRSEMNVSTLELGDSALYLCASGGGAAYYEQYFGPGTRLTVT.